This TCR beta chain was captured by sequencing in a study of cytomegalovirus exposure and HLA in healthy donors. Comments on this clone: Its antigen is not identified.

The PCR employed 60 Vbeta primers together with 13 Jbeta primers. Original analysis: An analysis that came later counted some 81 million unique TCR beta chains, 9 million to 12 million shared. TCRdb keeps only in-frame clones here, not all; method: immunoSEQ multiplex PCR. V, J and clone size were drawn from that table, and D and trimming were deduced from the DNA. The sample contains 150,000 or so clones, 70% to 85% of which appear only once. The germline V gene encodes CDR1 SGHDN and CDR2 FVKESK. The CDR3 extends over 16 amino acids. With V trimmed by 0 bases and J by 6 bases, 7 bases remained unmatched. Regarding donors, all were healthy bone marrow donors. General study results and limits: Evidence from a later analysis indicated that most CMV-associated TCR beta chains looked HLA-restricted.

Sequencing was performed on PBMCs. The chain is built from TRBV14 and TRBJ2-1; 8 positions match TRBD2. This clonotype originated in a man aged 50-60 years in good health and CMV-seropositive. CDR3 sequence (DNA): TGTGCCAGCAGCCAAGAACCGGGGGGGCAGGTCAATGAGCAGTTCTTC. It translates to CASSQEPGGQVNEQFF.